This T cell receptor beta chain was obtained from a study of blood T cell repertoires in COVID-19. This clone was seen a handful of times. As handled by the study authors: Estimation of nucleated cell counts was performed using reference gene primer amplification. TCRdb's copy holds only in-frame clones and misses some; the assay was immunoSEQ multiplex PCR. V, J and clone size are those of that table, while D and trimming were read from the DNA. This table has a few hundred thousand clones, around four fifths appearing once. The receptor was isolated from a man aged 40-49 years who had recovered from COVID-19. The sample was PBMCs or T cells enriched from blood (not recorded which).

The CDR3 DNA sequence: TGTGCCAGCAGCGTAACATCCGGGACTAGCGGGAAGCAGTTCTTC. Amino acids: CASSVTSGTSGKQFF. The gene calls are TRBV9 and TRBJ2-1, with 13 bases matching TRBD2. Germline CDR1 SGDLS, CDR2 YYNGEE. J was trimmed by 11 bases and V by 1 base; bases with no gene match: 6. This CDR3 has 15 residues.